The source of this TCR beta chain is a study of cytomegalovirus exposure and HLA in healthy donors. Trimming left V 7 bases short and J 0 bases short, with 13 bases between. Per the germline V gene, CDR1 is SQVTM and CDR2 is ANQGSEA. This CDR3 has 14 residues. Researchers ran the PCR with 60 Vbeta and 13 Jbeta primers. Assay: immunoSEQ multiplex PCR; the TCRdb copy retains only in-frame clones and omits some. The sample contains 120,000 to 150,000 clones, approximately 70% of which appear only once. V gene TRBV29-1 combines with J gene TRBJ2-1, with unresolved D. This TCR was sampled from a woman in her sixties in good health and CMV-seronegative. Material for sequencing was PBMCs. In nucleotides, the CDR3 is TGCAGCGGACTGTTGGGTGACTCCTACAATGAGCAGTTCTTC. It translates to CSGLLGDSYNEQFF.